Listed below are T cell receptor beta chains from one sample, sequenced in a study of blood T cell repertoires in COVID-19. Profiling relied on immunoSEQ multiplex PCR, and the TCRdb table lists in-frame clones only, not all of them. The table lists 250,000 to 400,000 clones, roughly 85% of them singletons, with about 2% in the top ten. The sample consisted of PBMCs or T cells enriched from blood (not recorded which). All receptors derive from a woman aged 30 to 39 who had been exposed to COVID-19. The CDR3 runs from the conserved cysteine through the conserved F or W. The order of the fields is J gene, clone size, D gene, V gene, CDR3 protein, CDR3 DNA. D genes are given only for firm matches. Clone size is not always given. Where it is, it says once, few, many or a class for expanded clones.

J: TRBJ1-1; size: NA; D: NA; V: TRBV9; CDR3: CASSPLGGMNTEAFF; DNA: TGTGCCAGCAGCCCCTTAGGAGGCATGAACACTGAAGCTTTCTTT
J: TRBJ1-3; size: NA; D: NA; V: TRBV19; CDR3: CASSLQGVTGNTIYF; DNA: TGTGCCAGTAGTCTTCAAGGAGTTACTGGAAACACCATATATTTT
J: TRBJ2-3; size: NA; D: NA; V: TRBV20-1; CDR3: CSASFLDTQYF; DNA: TGCAGTGCTAGTTTCTTAGATACGCAGTATTTT
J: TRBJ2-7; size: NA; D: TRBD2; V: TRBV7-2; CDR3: CASSLGLGGYEQYF; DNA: TGTGCCAGCAGCCTGGGACTAGGGGGCTACGAGCAGTACTTC
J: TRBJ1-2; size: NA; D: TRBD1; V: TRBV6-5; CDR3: CASTLDRDYGYTF; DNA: TGTGCCAGCACCTTGGACAGGGACTATGGCTACACCTTC
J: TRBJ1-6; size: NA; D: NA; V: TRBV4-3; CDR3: CASSAGRGRAVSSPLHF; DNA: TGCGCCAGCAGCGCAGGAAGGGGCCGGGCGGTATCCTCACCCCTCCACTTT
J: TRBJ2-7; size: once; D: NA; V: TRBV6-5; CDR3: CASSPTQGTPYEQYF; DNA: TGTGCCAGCAGCCCGACACAGGGGACTCCCTACGAGCAGTACTTC
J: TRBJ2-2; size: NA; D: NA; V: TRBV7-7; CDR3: CASSPPGHGGRGELFF; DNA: TGTGCTAGCAGCCCCCCCGGACATGGCGGTCGCGGGGAGCTGTTTTTT
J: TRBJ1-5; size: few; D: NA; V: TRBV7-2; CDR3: CASSSTGAQPQHF; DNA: TGTGCCAGCAGCTCTACCGGTGCTCAGCCCCAGCATTTT
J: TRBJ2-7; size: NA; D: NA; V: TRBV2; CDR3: CASSGDFSYGEQYF; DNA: TGTGCCAGCAGCGGGGACTTTTCGTACGGGGAGCAGTACTTC
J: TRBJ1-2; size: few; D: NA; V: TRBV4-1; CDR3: CASSQVDQTGGYTF; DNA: TGCGCCAGCAGCCAAGTGGACCAAACAGGTGGCTACACCTTC
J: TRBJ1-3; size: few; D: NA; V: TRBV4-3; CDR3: CASSQSGPLTPGNTIYF; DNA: TGCGCCAGCAGCCAATCAGGGCCGCTCACCCCTGGAAACACCATATATTTT
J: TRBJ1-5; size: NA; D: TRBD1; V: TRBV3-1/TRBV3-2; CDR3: CASSQTGQGNQPQHF; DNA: TGTGCCAGCAGCCAAACTGGACAGGGGAATCAGCCCCAGCATTTT
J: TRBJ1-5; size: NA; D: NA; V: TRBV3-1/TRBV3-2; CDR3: CASSQDPQISNQPQHF; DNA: TGTGCCAGCAGCCAAGATCCCCAAATTAGCAATCAGCCCCAGCATTTT
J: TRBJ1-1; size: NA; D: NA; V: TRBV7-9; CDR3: CASIGGKDMNTEAFF; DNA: TGTGCCAGCATAGGGGGAAAAGACATGAACACTGAAGCTTTCTTT
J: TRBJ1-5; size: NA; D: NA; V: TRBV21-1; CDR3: CASSKLGRPQHF; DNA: TGTGCCAGCAGCAAACTCGGTCGGCCCCAGCATTTT
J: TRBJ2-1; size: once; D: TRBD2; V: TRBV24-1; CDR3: CATSDLGTSGKGSVEQFF; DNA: TGTGCCACCAGTGATCTAGGGACTAGCGGGAAGGGATCGGTTGAGCAGTTCTTC
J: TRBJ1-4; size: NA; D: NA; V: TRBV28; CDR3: CASSLVRVWEKLFF; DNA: TGTGCCAGCAGTTTGGTGAGGGTTTGGGAAAAACTGTTTTTT
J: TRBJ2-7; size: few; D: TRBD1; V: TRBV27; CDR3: CASSPKIAPGQFSYEQYF; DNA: TGTGCCAGCAGTCCTAAGATAGCACCGGGACAGTTCTCCTACGAGCAGTACTTC
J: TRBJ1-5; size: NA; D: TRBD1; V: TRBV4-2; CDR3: CASSQAGQGEGQPQHF; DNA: TGTGCCAGCAGCCAAGCGGGACAGGGGGAAGGTCAGCCCCAGCATTTT
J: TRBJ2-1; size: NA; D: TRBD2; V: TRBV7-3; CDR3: CASSLSGAGVYNEQFF; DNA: TGTGCCAGCAGCTTAAGTGGAGCGGGGGTGTACAATGAGCAGTTCTTC
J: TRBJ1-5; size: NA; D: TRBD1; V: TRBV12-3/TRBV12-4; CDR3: CASSRGQQPQHF; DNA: TGTGCCAGCAGCCGGGGACAGCAGCCCCAGCATTTT
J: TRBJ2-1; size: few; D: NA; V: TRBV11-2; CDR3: CASSLIGGYNEQFF; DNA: TGTGCCAGCAGCTTAATTGGGGGGTACAATGAGCAGTTCTTC
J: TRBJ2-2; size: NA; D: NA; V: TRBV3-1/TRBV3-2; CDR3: CASSQVMSQSNTGELFF; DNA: TGTGCCAGCAGCCAAGTAATGTCACAGTCGAACACCGGGGAGCTGTTTTTT
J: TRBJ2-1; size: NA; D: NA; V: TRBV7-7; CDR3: CASSLAASSYNEQFF; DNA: TGTGCTAGCAGCTTAGCAGCGAGCTCCTACAATGAGCAGTTCTTC
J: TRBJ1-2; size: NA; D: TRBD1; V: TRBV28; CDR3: CASSPPGQGYGYTF; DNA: TGTGCCAGCAGCCCCCCGGGACAGGGATATGGCTACACCTTC
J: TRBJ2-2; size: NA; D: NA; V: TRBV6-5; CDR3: CASRRGGPGELFF; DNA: TGTGCCAGCAGGAGGGGGGGCCCCGGGGAGCTGTTTTTT
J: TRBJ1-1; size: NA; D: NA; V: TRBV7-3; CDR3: CASSLAENTEAFF; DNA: TGTGCCAGCAGCTTAGCAGAAAACACTGAAGCTTTCTTT
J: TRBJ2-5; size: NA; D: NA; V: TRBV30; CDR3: CASFRGFQETQYF; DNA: TGTGCCTCCTTCCGGGGTTTCCAAGAGACCCAGTACTTC
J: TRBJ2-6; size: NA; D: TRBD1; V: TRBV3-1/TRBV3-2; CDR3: CASSPWDRGLAGANVLTF; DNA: TGTGCCAGCAGCCCGTGGGACAGGGGGTTAGCTGGGGCCAACGTCCTGACTTTC